This T cell receptor beta chain was captured by sequencing in a study of human T cells and chemical hapten exposure. As for the study in general: On around 2 cm by around 2 cm of upper inner arm skin, sensitization was performed with 2% DPC.

Documented time point: patch test 3, about 24 weeks after DPC sensitization. Treatment noted: therapeutic diphenylcyclopropenone sensitization with weekly scalp DPC. Unseparated into fractions, whole blood served as the source from which total RNA was extracted. TCRdb ran MiXCR on the RACE reads and lists one entry per CDR3 protein. Found here are around 150,000 distinct CDR3 sequences, 28% of them singletons; the top ten hold 2% to 2.5%. Germline assignment: CDR1 SGDLS and CDR2 YYNGEE. This CDR3 has 16 amino acids. V dropped 3 bases and J dropped 2 bases, with 16 bases sitting between them. The chain joins TRBV9 to TRBJ2-3; D tentatively fits TRBD1 or TRBD2 (5 bases each). Sample: whole blood, taken in connection with sensitization to the hapten diphenylcyclopropenone (DPC). The sequence was obtained from a woman younger than 30 with alopecia areata. Some clones in this sample may be carry-over from other donors' samples. CDR3 region: CASSARPGDLTDTQYF. For the CDR3, the DNA is TGTGCCAGCAGCGCCCGACCCGGGGACCTCACAGATACGCAGTATTTT.